The entry below describes one TCR beta chain. It has no known antigen specificity. Qualities for individual bases were not recorded, and no much larger clone is one base off. This sample is part of a study of graft-versus-host responses after intestinal transplantation (dated by TCRdb to the early 2020s). Study-wide context: Recipients received multivisceral, liver-intestinal, or isolated intestinal transplants. Every recipient was given anti-thymocyte globulin induction, then maintenance tacrolimus and steroids for roughly 3 years. Graft-versus-host and host-versus-graft alloreactive T cell clones were tracked in the graft, circulation and bone marrow after intestinal transplantation using bulk TCR-beta CDR3 sequencing. The cohort enrolled fewer than 25 intestinal transplant recipients including one retransplant, and a few patients lacking pretransplant specimens were excluded. A peak of at least 4% donor T cells among recipient peripheral blood mononuclear cells was the definition used for donor T cell macrochimerism. Alloreactive clones were identified by sequencing pre-transplant mixed lymphocyte reaction products and comparing these products with unstimulated pre-transplant donor and recipient T cells. Samples from a few later patients were sequenced in-house on an Illumina MiSeq with MiXCR processing rather than by the commercial service.

The library was built by means of the immunoSEQ multiplex PCR assay. High-throughput TCR-beta CDR3 sequencing of genomic DNA from most patients was performed by Adaptive Biotechnologies. For the original study's pipeline: TCR sequencing data were retrieved from Adaptive's ImmunoSEQ software for 15 to 20 patients, whereas a few other patients were processed with MiXCR and VDJtools. CDR3 nucleotide sequences shared between donor and recipient were removed because their origin could not be assigned. Alloreactive clones required at least 2-fold expansion over unstimulated cells and minimum CFSE-low frequency of 0.002% (template counts) or 0.001% (read counts). Clones detected in sequenced pre-transplant spleen, lymph node, or MLR CFSE-low populations of the donor or recipient were defined as mappable. The cumulative frequency of alloreactive clones was calculated as a percentage of all sequences, weighted by copy number. TCRdb provides this immuneACCESS table in a form limited to in-frame rearrangements. Some clones are lacking; in checked studies, under half of them reflect an unresolved V gene, and why the rest are absent is not known. For V, J and clone size, that table is used; D and trimming come from the DNA. The sample has approximately 20,000 clones on record, more than 75% of them singletons. Together, the top ten hold about 9.4% of the sample.

The cysteine opens and the phenylalanine closes a CDR3 of 13 amino acids. Only CDR3 DNA is held: 39 bases, read in frame from base 1. V is pared back by 6 bases and J by 3 bases, with 11 bases lying between the germline termini. CDR1 and CDR2, looked up from the germline V gene, are MNHNS and SASEGT. Blood samples were collected up to 4 times in the first month after transplant and then at least monthly when available. Overall study results and their limits: Early after transplant, peak levels of circulating GvH clones were associated with declines in HvG clones. The conclusions were limited by the relatively low number and heterogeneity of the intestinal transplant patients. In the allografts of patients with donor T cell macrochimerism, GvH to HvG T cell clonal ratios were high. GvH clones were detected in recipient bone marrow, and some appeared earlier in ileal mucosa or blood, consistent with an intestinal mucosal origin.

This chain joins TRBV6-1 to TRBJ1-2; D gene: possibly TRBD1, on 5 matching bases. The specimen was PBMCs, collected roughly 32 weeks after intestinal transplant. This receptor was obtained from a human patient who received an intestinal transplant, so some T cells may come from the graft donor. The DNA sequence follows: TGTGCCAGCAGCGTAGACAGTTACTATGGCTACACCTTC. Translated, it gives CASSVDSYYGYTF.